One T cell receptor beta chain is described in this entry. The data were taken from a study of blood T cell repertoires in COVID-19. CDR1 and CDR2 from the germline V gene are SGHRS and YFSETQ. CDR3 length equals 16 residues. V dropped 5 bases and J dropped 4; count of bases not matched to a gene: 11. Repertoires were generated with immunoSEQ multiplex PCR, while TCRdb's copy carries only in-frame clones and drops some. The data contain 380,000 or so clones, around 87% of them singletons. The specimen sequenced was PBMCs or T cells enriched from blood (not recorded which). The chain has TRBV5-1 and TRBJ2-7; 11 nucleotides agree with TRBD1. The clonotype was recovered from a woman aged 25 to 39 with acute COVID-19. CDR3 loop: CASSSAAGTGGYEQYF. The CDR3 coding sequence is TGCGCCAGCAGTTCGGCCGCCGGGACAGGGGGTTACGAGCAGTACTTC.